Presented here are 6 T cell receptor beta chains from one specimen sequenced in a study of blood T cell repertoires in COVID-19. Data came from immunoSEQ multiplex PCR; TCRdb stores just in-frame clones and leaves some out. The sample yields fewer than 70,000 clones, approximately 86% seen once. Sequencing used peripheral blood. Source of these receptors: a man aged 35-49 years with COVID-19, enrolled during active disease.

The CDR3 DNA is TGTGCCAGCACAGGGGGCTGGGCAACCTACGAGCAGTACTTC. Translating gives CASTGGWATYEQYF. J is TRBJ2-7 and V is TRBV28; 8 bases are shared with TRBD1. CDR1 and CDR2 (germline): MDHEN, SYDVKM. J gave up 2 bases and V 7 bases, and 7 bases lay outside the gene matches. The CDR3 extends over 14 amino acids.

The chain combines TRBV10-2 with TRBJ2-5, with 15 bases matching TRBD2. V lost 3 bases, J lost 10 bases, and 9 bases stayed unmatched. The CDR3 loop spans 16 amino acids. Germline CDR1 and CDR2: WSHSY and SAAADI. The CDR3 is CASSESGLAGGLNQYF. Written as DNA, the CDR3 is TGCGCCAGCAGTGAAAGCGGACTAGCGGGAGGGCTGAACCAGTACTTC.

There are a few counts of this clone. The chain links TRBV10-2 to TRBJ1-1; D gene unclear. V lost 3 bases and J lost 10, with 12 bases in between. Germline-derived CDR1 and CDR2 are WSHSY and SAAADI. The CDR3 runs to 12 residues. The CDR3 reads CASSEVGVRAFF. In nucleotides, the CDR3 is TGCGCCAGCAGTGAAGTGGGCGTAAGAGCTTTCTTT.

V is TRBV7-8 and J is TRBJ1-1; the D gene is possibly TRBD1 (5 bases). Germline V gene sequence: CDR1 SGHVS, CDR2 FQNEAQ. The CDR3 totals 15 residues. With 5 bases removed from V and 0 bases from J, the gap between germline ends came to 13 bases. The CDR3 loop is CASSRGGVMNTEAFF. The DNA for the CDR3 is TGTGCCAGCAGCCGGGGGGGGGTGATGAACACTGAAGCTTTCTTT.

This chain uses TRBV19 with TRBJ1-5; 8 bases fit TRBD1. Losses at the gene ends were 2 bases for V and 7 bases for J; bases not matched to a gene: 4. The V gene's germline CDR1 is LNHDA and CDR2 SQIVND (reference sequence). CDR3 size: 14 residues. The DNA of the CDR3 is TGTGCCAGTAGTATATTACAGGGGGTACAGCCCCAGCATTTT. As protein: CASSILQGVQPQHF.

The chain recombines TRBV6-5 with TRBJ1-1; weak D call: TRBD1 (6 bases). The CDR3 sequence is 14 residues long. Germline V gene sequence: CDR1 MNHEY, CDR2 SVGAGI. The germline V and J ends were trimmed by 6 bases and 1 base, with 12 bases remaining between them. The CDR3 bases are TGTGCCAGCAGGTACAGGGAGGCGAACACTGAAGCTTTCTTT. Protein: CASRYREANTEAFF.